This entry lists 21 T cell receptor beta chains sequenced from one sample in a study of CD8+ T cells in alopecia areata. Reverse transcription of extracted RNA yielded cDNA, which provided the sequencing template. Profiled with immunoSEQ multiplex PCR; TCRdb holds only in-frame clones, not every one. The sample comprises about 120,000 clones, 55% to 80% of which are singletons, and 2.5% to 3% rests with the top ten. The sample was CD4+ T cells sorted from blood. These receptors were collected from a human donor in good health.

In the case of this clone: Other DNA sequences in the same sample also yield this CDR3. The chain couples TRBV29-1 to TRBJ1-1; D gene ambiguous. Germline loops: CDR1 SQVTM, CDR2 ANQGSEA. The CDR3 consists of 12 residues. Deletions cut 5 bases from V and 1 base from J, with 8 bases between. CDR3 nucleotides: TGCAGCGTTCGGGCGGCGAACACTGAAGCTTTCTTT. Residues: CSVRAANTEAFF.

The chain has TRBV14 and TRBJ2-1; D is undetermined. This CDR3 is built from 15 residues. CDR1 and CDR2 (germline): SGHDN, FVKESK. V was clipped by 3 bases and J by 0 bases, with 9 bases between them. DNA for the CDR3: TGTGCCAGCAGCCAGTCACCTTCCTCCTACAATGAGCAGTTCTTC. Its translation: CASSQSPSSYNEQFF.

This chain joins TRBV28 and TRBJ2-4; D may be TRBD1 (6 bases). This CDR3 contains 10 residues. Germline CDR1 is MDHEN and CDR2 is SYDVKM. V was shortened by 10 bases and J by 7 bases, with 8 bases between the two germline ends. The CDR3 DNA reads TGTGCCACCCAGGGGAACATTCAGTACTTC. It specifies CATQGNIQYF.

A few counts support this clone. The V gene is TRBV7-2, the J gene TRBJ2-3, with TRBD2 matching 9 bases. V lost 3 bases to trimming and J lost 5 bases; unmatched junction nucleotides: 15. This CDR3 is built from 18 residues. Germline lookup yields CDR1 SGHTA and CDR2 FQGNSA. CDR3: CASSFGTSGRRRGDTQYF. The CDR3 region has the DNA TGTGCCAGCAGCTTCGGAACTAGCGGGCGCCGGCGAGGAGATACGCAGTATTTT.

This clone was counted only a few times. The CDR3 DNA reads as TGTGCCAGCTCCTCCATTGGGACAGGGGGCGACGAGCAGTACTTC. Translation: CASSSIGTGGDEQYF. This sequence joins TRBV18 and TRBJ2-7; the match to TRBD1 covers 12 bases. The CDR3 has 15 amino acids. The germline V gene encodes CDR1 KGHSH and CDR2 LQKENI. The trim removed 6 bases at V and 5 bases at J, leaving 8 bases unmatched.

This clone occurred a few times. CDR3 protein: CSVDLGIVDTQYF. CDR3 in DNA: TGCAGCGTTGATTTGGGGATAGTAGATACGCAGTATTTT. This sequence joins TRBV29-1 and TRBJ2-3; D is ambiguous. From germline, CDR1 is SQVTM and CDR2 ANQGSEA. V lost 3 bases to trimming and J lost 5 bases, with 12 bases between them. The CDR3 extends over 13 amino acids.

This chain links TRBV29-1 with TRBJ1-1, with unresolved D. CDR1 and CDR2 (germline): SQVTM, ANQGSEA. The CDR3 extends over 14 amino acids. V lost 0 bases and J 1 base, leaving 9 bases between the germline ends. The CDR3 region is CSVEESRRNTEAFF. CDR3 in DNA: TGCAGCGTTGAAGAGTCACGACGGAACACTGAAGCTTTCTTT.

This chain connects TRBV19 to TRBJ1-6; unclear D gene. CDR3 length equals 14 residues. The ends were cut back, 9 bases at V and 7 bases at J, with 16 bases in the middle. Germline loops: CDR1 LNHDA, CDR2 SQIVND (reference sequence). The chain's CDR3 is CASNRPGGNSPLHF. CDR3 nucleotides: TGTGCCAGCAATCGCCCGGGCGGGAATTCACCCCTCCACTTT.

This clone was recorded a few times. The chain links TRBV30 to TRBJ1-1; D not certain. Germline values: CDR1 GTSNPN, CDR2 SVGIG (reference sequence). V dropped 5 bases and J dropped 1 base, with 8 bases sitting between them. This CDR3 region has 12 residues. DNA of the CDR3: TGTGCCTGGTTACAGAAGAACACTGAAGCTTTCTTT. Its protein product is CAWLQKNTEAFF.

The rearrangement links TRBV29-1 to TRBJ2-5; D remains unclear. Germline V lookup: CDR1 SQVTM, CDR2 ANQGSEA. V was trimmed by 2 bases and J by 1 base, leaving 8 bases between them. The CDR3 has 13 amino acids. In DNA form, the CDR3 reads TGCAGCGTTGAATACAGATTCCAAGAGACCCAGTACTTC. Residues: CSVEYRFQETQYF.

V usage is TRBV29-1 and J usage is TRBJ1-1; D uncertain. The CDR3 is made up of 12 amino acids. Germline V CDR1 and CDR2: SQVTM, ANQGSEA. Trimming cost V 7 bases and J 4 bases, with 13 bases left between them. The DNA of the CDR3 is TGCAGCGCTGGCAATAAGGGCACTGAAGCTTTCTTT. This translates into CSAGNKGTEAFF.

The genes are TRBV19 and TRBJ2-7; TRBD2 agrees at 7 bases. V shed 6 bases and J 4 bases; nucleotides not matched to a gene: 12. This CDR3 contains 15 residues. The germline CDR1 and CDR2 sequences are LNHDA and SQIVND (reference sequence). DNA of the CDR3: TGTGCCAGTAGCACCCCCGGGAGGAATAAGTACGAGCAGTACTTC. Translation: CASSTPGRNKYEQYF. Combining the CDR3 with reference TRBV19 and TRBJ2-7 gives the whole variable domain DGGITQSPKYLFRKEGQNVTLSCEQNLNHDAMYWYRQDPGQGLRLIYYSQIVNDFQKGDIAEGYSVSREKKESFPLTVTSAQKNPTAFYLCASSTPGRNKYEQYFGPGTRLTVT.

The chain employs TRBV4-1 and TRBJ2-1; 15 positions agree with TRBD2. The CDR3 runs to 16 residues. The germline CDR1 and CDR2 sequences are MGHRA and YSYEKL. V lost 6 bases and J lost 7; bases outside the gene matches: 7. The CDR3 bases are TGCGCCAGCAGACCACCGGGACTAGCGGGGGGAAATGAGCAGTTCTTC. This sequence encodes CASRPPGLAGGNEQFF.

The chain is built from TRBV30 and TRBJ2-7; 9 bases are a match to TRBD1. Looked up from germline, CDR1 is GTSNPN and CDR2 is SVGIG (reference sequence). V trimming: 5 bases; J trimming: 4 bases; junction bases outside the gene matches: 6. The CDR3 sequence is 13 residues long. The CDR3: CAWDPGQGYEQYF. The CDR3 region has the DNA TGTGCCTGGGATCCGGGACAGGGATACGAGCAGTACTTC.

The V call is TRBV29-1, the J call TRBJ1-2; the match to TRBD1 covers 7 bases. Germline V CDR1 and CDR2: SQVTM, ANQGSEA. This CDR3 spans 16 amino acids. V gave up 2 bases and J gave up 6 bases; unmatched junction bases: 15. DNA of the CDR3: TGCAGCGTTGAACAGGGGGTGTTCTCCTCTACTGATGGCTACACCTTC. Protein: CSVEQGVFSSTDGYTF. Filled out from reference TRBV29-1 and TRBJ1-2, the complete variable domain reads SAVISQKPSRDICQRGTSLTIQCQVDSQVTMMFWYRQQPGQSLTLIATANQGSEATYESGFVIDKFPISRPNLTFSTLTVSNMSPEDSSIYLCSVEQGVFSSTDGYTFGSGTRLTVV.

The V gene is TRBV5-1, the J gene TRBJ2-7, with D tentatively TRBD1 or TRBD2 (6 bases each). V lost 4 bases to trimming and J lost 4 bases, with 18 bases between them. Germline V gene sequence: CDR1 SGHRS, CDR2 YFSETQ. The CDR3 loop spans 15 amino acids. CDR3 region: CASSGIQGGYYEQYF. The CDR3 nucleotides read TGCGCCAGCAGCGGTATACAGGGAGGCTATTACGAGCAGTACTTC. The variable domain in full, with the rest retrieved from reference TRBV5-1 and TRBJ2-7, is KAGVTQTPRYLIKTRGQQVTLSCSPISGHRSVSWYQQTPGQGLQFLFEYFSETQRNKGNFPGRFSGRQFSNSRSEMNVSTLELGDSALYLCASSGIQGGYYEQYFGPGTRLTVT.

This clone turned up a few times. The chain is built from TRBV27 and TRBJ2-4, with D tentatively TRBD1 (6 bases). Trimming pared 3 bases from V and 6 bases from J, leaving 15 bases between. Germline CDR1 and CDR2: MNHEY and SMNVEV (reference sequence). There are 15 residues in the CDR3. CDR3 sequence reads: CASSFGDQGLNIQYF. CDR3 nucleotide sequence: TGTGCCAGCAGTTTCGGCGATCAGGGGTTAAACATTCAGTACTTC.

V and J are TRBV30 and TRBJ2-7, with a weak D call TRBD1 (5 bases). CDR3 length equals 11 residues. V was shortened by 7 bases and J by 4 bases, with 11 bases between the two germline ends. Germline V CDR1 and CDR2: GTSNPN, SVGIG (reference sequence). The CDR3 region has the DNA TGTGCCTCCAATGGGGCTTACGAGCAGTACTTC. It codes for CASNGAYEQYF.

CDR3 coding DNA: TGCGCCAGCAGTTCAGCGCCCGGGAATGAAAAACTGTTTTTT. Translation gives CASSSAPGNEKLFF. This chain links TRBV5-1 with TRBJ1-4, with no clear D. The V end lost 5 bases, the J end lost 5 bases, and 13 bases lay between the germline ends. CDR3 length: 14 residues. In germline, CDR1 is SGHRS, CDR2 YFSETQ.

The rearrangement uses TRBV30 and TRBJ1-3; D gene unclear. Trimming left V 0 bases short and J 4 bases short, with 10 bases between. The CDR3 length is 14 residues. CDR1 is GTSNPN, CDR2 SVGIG, per germline (reference sequence). Written as DNA, the CDR3 is TGTGCCTGGAGTGTACAAGGGAGCGGAAACACCATATATTTT. Translating gives CAWSVQGSGNTIYF.

The CDR3 sequence: CASSWGAPGNEQFF. For the CDR3, the DNA is TGTGCCAGCAGTTGGGGGGCGCCGGGAAATGAGCAGTTCTTC. The rearrangement links TRBV2 to TRBJ2-1; D tentatively reads TRBD1 or TRBD2 (6 bases each). Trimming cost V 5 bases and J 7 bases, with 15 bases left between them. The CDR3 spans 14 residues. Germline CDR1 is SNHLY and CDR2 is FYNNEI.